A selection of T cell receptor beta chains follows, all from one sample in a study of identical twins. A single record per CDR3 protein comes from TCRdb applying MiXCR to the 5' RACE reads. This sample yields fewer than 900,000 distinct CDR3 sequences, of which 21% are seen a single time; approximately 4.3% belongs to the top ten. The same data also contributed to another study, on T cells expressing NK-cell markers.

Sequencing was carried out using PBMCs. All receptors come from a woman aged 18-29 years in good health. The CDR3 runs from the conserved cysteine through the conserved F or W. A D gene is named only where the DNA matches it firmly. Where a row states a size, it is once, few, many or the class of an expanded clone; other rows omit it.

CDR3nt: TGCAGTGCTAAAAGCGGGAGGGCAGATTCCTACAATGAGCAGTTCTTC; CDR3aa: CSAKSGRADSYNEQFF; v_gene: TRBV20-1; abundance: few; j_gene: TRBJ2-1; d_gene: TRBD2
CDR3nt: TGCAGTGCTCAACCAAGCGGGAGGCATTACACCGGGGAGCTGTTTTTT; CDR3aa: CSAQPSGRHYTGELFF; v_gene: TRBV20-1; abundance: .; j_gene: TRBJ2-2; d_gene: TRBD2
CDR3nt: TGTGCCAGCAGTAACCGACACAGCGAGGGAGACGAGCAGTACTTC; CDR3aa: CASSNRHSEGDEQYF; v_gene: TRBV12-3/TRBV12-4; abundance: few; j_gene: TRBJ2-7; d_gene: .
CDR3nt: TGTGCCAGCAGCCCCTCACCCGAGTTGAGCTCCTACGAGCAGTACTTC; CDR3aa: CASSPSPELSSYEQYF; v_gene: TRBV13; abundance: .; j_gene: TRBJ2-7; d_gene: .
CDR3nt: TGCAGTGCTAGAAGGACTAGCGGGAGCCCAGATACGCAGTATTTT; CDR3aa: CSARRTSGSPDTQYF; v_gene: TRBV20-1; abundance: once; j_gene: TRBJ2-3; d_gene: TRBD2
CDR3nt: TGCGCCAGCGGGTGGACAGCGAACACTGAAGCTTTCTTT; CDR3aa: CASGWTANTEAFF; v_gene: TRBV5-1; abundance: .; j_gene: TRBJ1-1; d_gene: .
CDR3nt: TGTGCCACCAGCACCAGGCTCCCTAACTATGGCTACACCTTC; CDR3aa: CATSTRLPNYGYTF; v_gene: TRBV15; abundance: .; j_gene: TRBJ1-2; d_gene: .
CDR3nt: TGCGCCAGCAGCGCTACGTGGATAGCGGGGGAAGCCGGGGAGCTGTTTTTT; CDR3aa: CASSATWIAGEAGELFF; v_gene: TRBV5-1; abundance: .; j_gene: TRBJ2-2; d_gene: TRBD2
CDR3nt: TGTGCCAGCAGCTTAATTGAGGGGAATGAGCAGTTCTTC; CDR3aa: CASSLIEGNEQFF; v_gene: TRBV5-6; abundance: .; j_gene: TRBJ2-1; d_gene: .
CDR3nt: TGTGCCACCACCCGGTCTGCGGGGGGTTCACCCCTCCACTTT; CDR3aa: CATTRSAGGSPLHF; v_gene: TRBV15; abundance: many; j_gene: TRBJ1-6; d_gene: .
CDR3nt: TGTGCCAGCAGTCCGGAACTAGGGAATATGTATGAGCAGTTCTTC; CDR3aa: CASSPELGNMYEQFF; v_gene: TRBV6-4; abundance: .; j_gene: TRBJ2-1; d_gene: .
CDR3nt: TGTGCCAGCAGCCCCGACGGAAGAGAGAATTCACCCCTCCACTTT; CDR3aa: CASSPDGRENSPLHF; v_gene: TRBV7-9; abundance: few; j_gene: TRBJ1-6; d_gene: .
CDR3nt: TGTGCCACCTCAGGTATAGGGGCCTTGGAGACCCAGTACTTC; CDR3aa: CATSGIGALETQYF; v_gene: TRBV27; abundance: .; j_gene: TRBJ2-5; d_gene: .
CDR3nt: TGTGCCATCAGTGACTCAGGGGGGACTAGCGGGAGGCTCGATGAGCAGTTCTTC; CDR3aa: CAISDSGGTSGRLDEQFF; v_gene: TRBV10-3; abundance: many; j_gene: TRBJ2-1; d_gene: TRBD2
CDR3nt: TGTGCCATCCAGGACAGGGTGAAGGACGAGCAGTACTTC; CDR3aa: CAIQDRVKDEQYF; v_gene: TRBV10-3; abundance: .; j_gene: TRBJ2-7; d_gene: TRBD1
CDR3nt: TGTGCCAGCAGGGGGCTAGAGACCCAGTACTTC; CDR3aa: CASRGLETQYF; v_gene: TRBV27; abundance: many; j_gene: TRBJ2-5; d_gene: .
CDR3nt: TGCGCCAGCAGCTTGGGACAGGGGTTTAGCCGAGGCTACGAGCAGTACTTC; CDR3aa: CASSLGQGFSRGYEQYF; v_gene: TRBV5-1; abundance: .; j_gene: TRBJ2-7; d_gene: TRBD1
CDR3nt: TGCAGCGTTGGGCCCCGACTGGGAACCTACGAGCAGTACTTC; CDR3aa: CSVGPRLGTYEQYF; v_gene: TRBV29-1; abundance: few; j_gene: TRBJ2-7; d_gene: .
CDR3nt: TGCAGCGTTGAATCTAGGACCACGGAGTCCTACGAGCAGTACTTC; CDR3aa: CSVESRTTESYEQYF; v_gene: TRBV29-1; abundance: .; j_gene: TRBJ2-7; d_gene: .
CDR3nt: TGTGCCAGCAGCTCCCCGGGACTAGCGGGTCCAGAGCAGTTCTTC; CDR3aa: CASSSPGLAGPEQFF; v_gene: TRBV7-9; abundance: few; j_gene: TRBJ2-1; d_gene: TRBD2
CDR3nt: TGTGCCAGCAGCTTAGGACAGATCGGCGAGCAGTACTTC; CDR3aa: CASSLGQIGEQYF; v_gene: TRBV7-2; abundance: many; j_gene: TRBJ2-7; d_gene: .
CDR3nt: TGCGCCAGCAGCCAAAATACAGGGTACGAGCAGTACTTC; CDR3aa: CASSQNTGYEQYF; v_gene: TRBV4-3; abundance: many; j_gene: TRBJ2-7; d_gene: .
CDR3nt: TGTGCCAGCAGCAGAAGGGTTGGTTTAGCGGGGGCAGATACGCAGTATTTT; CDR3aa: CASSRRVGLAGADTQYF; v_gene: TRBV7-8; abundance: .; j_gene: TRBJ2-3; d_gene: TRBD2
CDR3nt: TGTGCCAGCAGCGTAGGTTGGAGGTCAAGGGAGCAGTTCTTC; CDR3aa: CASSVGWRSREQFF; v_gene: TRBV9; abundance: .; j_gene: TRBJ2-1; d_gene: .
CDR3nt: TGCAGCGTTGCCGGAAGCAACGCCCTGGATGGCTACACCTTC; CDR3aa: CSVAGSNALDGYTF; v_gene: TRBV29-1; abundance: few; j_gene: TRBJ1-2; d_gene: .
CDR3nt: TGCAGTGCTAGAGATCTCGGGGGGGCCCCCAATGAGCAGTTCTTC; CDR3aa: CSARDLGGAPNEQFF; v_gene: TRBV20-1; abundance: few; j_gene: TRBJ2-1; d_gene: TRBD2
CDR3nt: TGTGCCAGCAGTTACTGGTTGAACACTGAAGCTTTCTTT; CDR3aa: CASSYWLNTEAFF; v_gene: TRBV6-5; abundance: few; j_gene: TRBJ1-1; d_gene: .
CDR3nt: TGTGCCAGCAGCTTAGATCGCCTAGTAAGGACTCCCGAGCAGTACTTC; CDR3aa: CASSLDRLVRTPEQYF; v_gene: TRBV11-2; abundance: .; j_gene: TRBJ2-7; d_gene: .
CDR3nt: TGTGCCAGCAATTCCAAAAACATTCAGTACTTC; CDR3aa: CASNSKNIQYF; v_gene: TRBV7-6; abundance: few; j_gene: TRBJ2-4; d_gene: .
CDR3nt: TGTGCCATCAGTGCAGACAGATACGAGCAGTACTTC; CDR3aa: CAISADRYEQYF; v_gene: TRBV10-3; abundance: many; j_gene: TRBJ2-7; d_gene: .
CDR3nt: TGTGCCAGCAGCTTCCCTCAGTATACGCAGTATTTT; CDR3aa: CASSFPQYTQYF; v_gene: TRBV7-2; abundance: .; j_gene: TRBJ2-3; d_gene: .
CDR3nt: TGTGCCAGCAGCTTAACGGGGAGGGCCCGCTACGAGCAGTACTTC; CDR3aa: CASSLTGRARYEQYF; v_gene: TRBV7-2; abundance: many; j_gene: TRBJ2-7; d_gene: TRBD2
CDR3nt: TGCAGTGCTAGATCGGGGACTGAAGCTTTCTTT; CDR3aa: CSARSGTEAFF; v_gene: TRBV20-1; abundance: few; j_gene: TRBJ1-1; d_gene: .
CDR3nt: TGCGCCAGCAGCGCCGTAACCTACAATGAGCAGTTCTTC; CDR3aa: CASSAVTYNEQFF; v_gene: TRBV5-1; abundance: many; j_gene: TRBJ2-1; d_gene: .
CDR3nt: TGTGCCAGCAGGAAGGTCTCTGGGGCCAACGTCCTGACTTTC; CDR3aa: CASRKVSGANVLTF; v_gene: TRBV6-2/TRBV6-3; abundance: .; j_gene: TRBJ2-6; d_gene: .
CDR3nt: TGTGCCAGCAGTAATGGATTCGGCCGGGCTAACTATGGCTACACCTTC; CDR3aa: CASSNGFGRANYGYTF; v_gene: TRBV27; abundance: .; j_gene: TRBJ1-2; d_gene: .
CDR3nt: TGTGCCAGCAGCCCAACTGCAGGGCCAACCGGGGAGCTGTTTTTT; CDR3aa: CASSPTAGPTGELFF; v_gene: TRBV13; abundance: few; j_gene: TRBJ2-2; d_gene: .
CDR3nt: TGTGCCAGCAGTTCTCGCGACAGGGGACAGTTCTTC; CDR3aa: CASSSRDRGQFF; v_gene: TRBV12-3/TRBV12-4; abundance: few; j_gene: TRBJ2-1; d_gene: TRBD1
CDR3nt: TGTGCCAGCAGTTACTATGACCGCTACGAGCAGTACTTC; CDR3aa: CASSYYDRYEQYF; v_gene: TRBV6-5; abundance: many; j_gene: TRBJ2-7; d_gene: .
CDR3nt: TGTGCCAGCAGCGTAGCTAGCGGGAGTAACACCGGGGAGCTGTTTTTT; CDR3aa: CASSVASGSNTGELFF; v_gene: TRBV9; abundance: .; j_gene: TRBJ2-2; d_gene: TRBD2
CDR3nt: TGTGCCAGCAGCTTAAGGACAGGGGTTAATTCACCCCTCCACTTT; CDR3aa: CASSLRTGVNSPLHF; v_gene: TRBV7-2; abundance: many; j_gene: TRBJ1-6; d_gene: TRBD1
CDR3nt: TGTGCCAGCAGCTTCGACCGTAACTATGGCTACACCTTC; CDR3aa: CASSFDRNYGYTF; v_gene: TRBV6-6; abundance: many; j_gene: TRBJ1-2; d_gene: .
CDR3nt: TGTGCCAGCAGCTTAACTAGCGGGTTCTCCTACAATGAGCAGTTCTTC; CDR3aa: CASSLTSGFSYNEQFF; v_gene: TRBV7-3; abundance: many; j_gene: TRBJ2-1; d_gene: TRBD2
CDR3nt: TGCAGTGCTAGCCGGGGGGCGGGGAGCACTGAAGCTTTCTTT; CDR3aa: CSASRGAGSTEAFF; v_gene: TRBV20-1; abundance: few; j_gene: TRBJ1-1; d_gene: .
CDR3nt: TGCAGTTTAGGACCGGGACAGGGGTACAATGAGCAGTTCTTC; CDR3aa: CSLGPGQGYNEQFF; v_gene: TRBV20-1; abundance: .; j_gene: TRBJ2-1; d_gene: TRBD1
CDR3nt: TGCAGTGCGGCACCGGGACTAGATACGCAGTATTTT; CDR3aa: CSAAPGLDTQYF; v_gene: TRBV20-1; abundance: .; j_gene: TRBJ2-3; d_gene: .
CDR3nt: TGTGCCAGCAGCAGAGATCACCAGGGACAGGGGAACAACTATGGCTACACCTTC; CDR3aa: CASSRDHQGQGNNYGYTF; v_gene: TRBV9; abundance: .; j_gene: TRBJ1-2; d_gene: TRBD1
CDR3nt: TGTGCCAGCTCACCTGATCAGGGGCACCAGCCCCAGCATTTT; CDR3aa: CASSPDQGHQPQHF; v_gene: TRBV18; abundance: few; j_gene: TRBJ1-5; d_gene: .
CDR3nt: TGTGCCAGCAGTTACGGGTCCAAGGAGCAGTTCTTC; CDR3aa: CASSYGSKEQFF; v_gene: TRBV6-5; abundance: .; j_gene: TRBJ2-1; d_gene: .